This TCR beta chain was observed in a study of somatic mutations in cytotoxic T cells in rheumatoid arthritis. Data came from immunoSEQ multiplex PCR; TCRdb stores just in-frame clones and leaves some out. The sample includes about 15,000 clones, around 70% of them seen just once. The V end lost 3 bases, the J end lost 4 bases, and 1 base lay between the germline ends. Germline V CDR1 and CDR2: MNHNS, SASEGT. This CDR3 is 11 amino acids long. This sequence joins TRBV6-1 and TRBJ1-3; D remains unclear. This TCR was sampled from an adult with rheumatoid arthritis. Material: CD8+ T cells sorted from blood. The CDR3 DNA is TGTGCCAGCAGTGACGGAAACACCATATATTTT. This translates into CASSDGNTIYF.